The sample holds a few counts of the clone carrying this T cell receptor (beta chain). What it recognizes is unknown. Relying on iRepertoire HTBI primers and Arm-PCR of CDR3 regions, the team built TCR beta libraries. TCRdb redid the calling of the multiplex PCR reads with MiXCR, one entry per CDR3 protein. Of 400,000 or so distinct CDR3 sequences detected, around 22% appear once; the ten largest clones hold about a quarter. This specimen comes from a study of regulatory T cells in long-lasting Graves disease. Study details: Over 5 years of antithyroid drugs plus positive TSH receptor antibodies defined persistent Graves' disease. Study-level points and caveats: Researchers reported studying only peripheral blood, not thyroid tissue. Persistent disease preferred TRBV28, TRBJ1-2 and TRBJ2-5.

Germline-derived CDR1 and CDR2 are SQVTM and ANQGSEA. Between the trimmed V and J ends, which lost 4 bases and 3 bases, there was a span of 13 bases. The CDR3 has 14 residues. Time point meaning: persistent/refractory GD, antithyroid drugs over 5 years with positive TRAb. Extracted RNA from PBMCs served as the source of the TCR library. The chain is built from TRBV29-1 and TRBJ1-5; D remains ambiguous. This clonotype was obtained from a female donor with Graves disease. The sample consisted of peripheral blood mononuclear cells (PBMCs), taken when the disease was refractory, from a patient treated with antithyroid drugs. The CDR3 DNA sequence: TGCAGCGTTGCGGTCAGCGGACCCAATCAGCCCCAGCATTTT. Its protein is CSVAVSGPNQPQHF.